The following is a T cell receptor beta chain sequence with its context. This clone was recorded many times. Which antigen it targets is not known. Per-base quality was not reported, and no clone a single base away is much larger than it. V is pared back by 5 bases and J by 4 bases, with 17 bases lying between the germline termini. From cysteine to phenylalanine, the CDR3 is 15 amino acids long. Here the CDR3 DNA is all that survives: 45 bases in frame from base 1. In the germline V gene (reference sequence), CDR1 corresponds to SEHNR and CDR2 to FQNEAQ. Libraries were prepared through the immunoSEQ multiplex PCR assay. RNA was extracted from all samples and reverse transcribed into cDNA as template for TCR sequencing. First-strand cDNA was synthesized with SuperScript III using a 2:1 mix of oligo-dT and random hexamers. A synthetic immune receptor repertoire was used to assess amplification bias, and residual bias was removed computationally. For the original study's pipeline: Raw reads were preprocessed for error removal, and CDR3 was defined according to IMGT conventions as running from the conserved cysteine to phenylalanine. Clonality was computed by normalizing Shannon entropy by log2 of the number of productive unique TCRs and subtracting the result from 1. Scalp TCRbeta sequences were cross-referenced with sorted blood CD4 and CD8 repertoires so that the CD4 or CD8 identity of scalp clones could be inferred. Here the immuneACCESS table is served through TCRdb, limited to in-frame sequences with V and J called. Missing clones are a known gap in these copies; in checked studies unresolved V genes cover under half, and the rest lacks a known reason. Clone size and the V and J calls come from that table; the DNA yielded D and trimming. The sample includes over 120,000 clones, with 45% to 60% observed a single time. The top ten constitute about 15% of the sample.

The data were taken from a study of CD8+ T cells in alopecia areata (dated by TCRdb to 2016 to 2018). In the study overall: The treated patients, all with moderate-to-severe alopecia areata, were enrolled in an open-label pilot trial of oral tofacitinib given at 5 to 10 mg twice daily. In humans, TCRbeta sequencing was performed on scalp tissue and on sorted CD4+ and CD8+ peripheral blood T cells from healthy controls and from patients with patchy or totalis/universalis alopecia areata. Tofacitinib was administered for 6 to 18 months, and 6 months of follow-up off drug were then conducted to assess delayed response and recurrence. The SALT score, which quantifies the percentage of affected scalp surface area, was used to measure disease severity in treated patients. Biopsies were taken from tofacitinib-treated patients at baseline and again at 4 and 24 weeks into treatment, and several of those patients also had a later scalp biopsy. Scalp clonality was compared across normal scalp (n=4), patchy alopecia areata scalp (n=8), and alopecia totalis/universalis scalp (n=8). The RNA source kit depended on sample type: the PAXgene miRNA kit for fixed scalp, the miRNeasy kit for PBMCs, and the RNeasy kit for mouse skin. Amplification of TCRbeta CDR3 regions was done by immunoSEQ multiplex PCR using 35 Vbeta forward primers and 13 Jbeta reverse primers. The study used high-throughput TCRbeta sequencing to examine T cell clonal expansion in alopecia areata, in both the C3H/HeJ mouse model and human patients.

The time point label corresponds to: four to five weeks on oral tofacitinib. The treatment or condition label here, explained by the study, means: oral pan-JAK inhibitor, 5-10 mg twice daily. Lesional scalp punch biopsies and peripheral blood were collected from alopecia areata patients. PBMCs were isolated by density centrifugation and stained for CD3, CD4 and CD8, and CD4+ and CD8+ T cells were sorted on a FACSAria. The research as a whole found: Unlike mouse skin, which is dominated by gammadelta T cells, normal human skin has resident alphabeta T cells that are also sequenced, and this complicates analysis of the scalp TCR repertoire. Higher clonality and more expanded CD8+ clones were observed in lesional scalp than in normal scalp, particularly in alopecia totalis/universalis, a finding suggestive of antigenic drive. TCR sequences shared between patients were less clear than in mice, possibly partly because of HLA diversity in the patient population. Tofacitinib significantly decreased scalp clonality and the number of expanded CD8+ clones among the top 100 scalp clones. Because the treated cohort was small and had only one nonresponder, larger studies are needed to examine links between baseline CD8+ expansion and response. During tofacitinib treatment, many expanded lesional clones remained in scalp and blood, and this persistence may partly explain relapse after treatment is stopped.

Recombination joined TRBV7-9 with TRBJ1-1; the D gene identity is not certain. The source of this sequence is a human donor with alopecia areata. The material was CD8+ T cells sorted from blood, obtained at week 4, from a patient treated with tofacitinib. The DNA reads TGTGCCAGCAGCCCCCGCTCATCGGGCGGCACTGAAGCTTTCTTT. It is translated as CASSPRSSGGTEAFF.